The present TCR beta chain was sequenced within a study of CD8 T cells in ankylosing spondylitis. Study conclusions and caveats: Reports say disease-linked clones showed up significantly more in matched ankylosing spondylitis synovial fluid. A number of the motif variants had already been described in reactive arthritis synovial fluid and blood. Ankylosing spondylitis blood appeared to be characterized by a TCR beta motif of under 10 highly homologous variants. Clones linked with disease were CD8+ and fairly uncommon in the peripheral blood.

The sample holds one count of this clonotype. Its antigen is not known. V was clipped by 4 bases and J by 6 bases; unmatched bases: 14. This CDR3 region has 17 residues. The germline CDR1 and CDR2 sequences are MGHRA and YSYEKL. With molecular barcodes, quantitative 5'-RACE was used to make the TCR beta libraries. MiXCR was run by TCRdb on the 5' RACE reads, yielding one entry per CDR3 protein. The sample lists about 390,000 distinct CDR3 sequences, approximately 20% occurring once. What was sequenced was blood, either unsorted or a sorted T cell fraction (not recorded which). This TCR was recovered from a male donor with ankylosing spondylitis. This sequence joins TRBV4-1 and TRBJ2-1, with 8 nucleotides matching TRBD1. The DNA for the CDR3 is TGCGCCAGCAGCCGTTCGAAAGAGAGGACAGGGCCCAATGAGCAGTTCTTC. It specifies CASSRSKERTGPNEQFF.